This entry is about one T cell receptor (beta chain). Its antigen is unknown. Germline V gives CDR1 SGHNT, CDR2 YYREEE (reference sequence). Trimming took 4 bases from V and 0 from J; bases not matched to a gene: 5. The CDR3 loop spans 15 amino acids. This sample is part of a study of siplizumab effects on memory and regulatory T cells. Overall study results and limits: Just a small share of alloreactive clones was traced back to unstimulated subsets. For siplizumab cultures, the suppressive function of their proliferating Tregs was not confirmed.

TCRdb's copy holds only in-frame clones and misses some; the assay was immunoSEQ multiplex PCR. This table has some 100,000 clones, approximately 92% appearing once. The chain carries TRBV5-4 and TRBJ2-3, with 7 nucleotides matching TRBD1. The receptor was derived from a human donor in good health. Sequencing input: non-Treg CD4+ T cells sorted from blood. CDR3: CASSLSTGSTDTQYF. CDR3 coding DNA: TGTGCCAGCAGCCTGTCGACAGGGAGCACAGATACGCAGTATTTT.